This entry features one T cell receptor (beta chain) sequence. The data were obtained in a study of blood T cell repertoires in COVID-19. The wider study: Samples came from the United States, Italy and Spain, spanning acute and convalescent COVID-19. Sample material is recorded as cDNA or gDNA derived from T cells, B-cell-depleted T cells, or PBMCs.

With 0 bases removed from V and 6 bases from J, the gap between germline ends came to 9 bases. This CDR3 spans 14 amino acids. CDR1 LGHDT and CDR2 YNNKEL come from the germline V gene (reference sequence). In the study's own analysis: Estimated nucleated cell counts came from reference gene primer amplification. The data were produced by immunoSEQ multiplex PCR, yet TCRdb's version contains in-frame clones alone and is incomplete. V and J calls and clone size come straight from that table; D and trimming were deduced from the DNA. This sample yields 250,000 to 350,000 clones, of which approximately 88% are seen a single time; under 7.5% belongs to the top ten.

The sample consisted of peripheral blood. The J gene is TRBJ1-5, the V gene TRBV3-1 (or the pseudogene TRBV3-2); D is uncertain. This TCR was sampled from a man younger than 35 who had recovered from COVID-19. CDR3 nucleotide sequence: TGTGCCAGCAGCCAAGAAAGAGGGCGTCAGCCCCAGCATTTT. This translates into CASSQERGRQPQHF.